The present TCR beta chain was sequenced within a study of regulatory T cells in long-lasting Graves disease. Time point of the sample: newly diagnosed GD, antithyroid drugs for less than 3 months. Researchers made the TCR library from RNA that was extracted from PBMCs. Diagnosing Graves' disease relied on the American Thyroid Association guidelines. This clonotype occurred many times. Relying on iRepertoire HTBI primers and Arm-PCR of CDR3 regions, the team built TCR beta libraries. TCRdb re-called the multiplex PCR reads with MiXCR, one entry per CDR3 protein. The sample lists about 460,000 distinct CDR3 sequences, 14% occurring once. This CDR3 has 13 amino acids. V lost 8 bases and J lost 3, with 11 bases in between. Separately, the same data were catalogued under a study of T cells in Graves' hyperthyroidism and ophthalmopathy. Turning to that study: The HTBI primer set drove a first-round RT-PCR of the TCR CDR3.

The receptor comes from a woman between 50 and 59 years old with Graves disease. This sequence joins TRBV12-3 or TRBV12-4 and TRBJ1-5; a possible D gene is TRBD1 (6 bases). The starting material was peripheral blood mononuclear cells (PBMCs), obtained at new diagnosis, from a patient treated with antithyroid drugs. The CDR3 protein is CASLGQFNQPQHF. In nucleotides, the CDR3 is TGTGCCAGCCTAGGACAGTTCAATCAGCCCCAGCATTTT.